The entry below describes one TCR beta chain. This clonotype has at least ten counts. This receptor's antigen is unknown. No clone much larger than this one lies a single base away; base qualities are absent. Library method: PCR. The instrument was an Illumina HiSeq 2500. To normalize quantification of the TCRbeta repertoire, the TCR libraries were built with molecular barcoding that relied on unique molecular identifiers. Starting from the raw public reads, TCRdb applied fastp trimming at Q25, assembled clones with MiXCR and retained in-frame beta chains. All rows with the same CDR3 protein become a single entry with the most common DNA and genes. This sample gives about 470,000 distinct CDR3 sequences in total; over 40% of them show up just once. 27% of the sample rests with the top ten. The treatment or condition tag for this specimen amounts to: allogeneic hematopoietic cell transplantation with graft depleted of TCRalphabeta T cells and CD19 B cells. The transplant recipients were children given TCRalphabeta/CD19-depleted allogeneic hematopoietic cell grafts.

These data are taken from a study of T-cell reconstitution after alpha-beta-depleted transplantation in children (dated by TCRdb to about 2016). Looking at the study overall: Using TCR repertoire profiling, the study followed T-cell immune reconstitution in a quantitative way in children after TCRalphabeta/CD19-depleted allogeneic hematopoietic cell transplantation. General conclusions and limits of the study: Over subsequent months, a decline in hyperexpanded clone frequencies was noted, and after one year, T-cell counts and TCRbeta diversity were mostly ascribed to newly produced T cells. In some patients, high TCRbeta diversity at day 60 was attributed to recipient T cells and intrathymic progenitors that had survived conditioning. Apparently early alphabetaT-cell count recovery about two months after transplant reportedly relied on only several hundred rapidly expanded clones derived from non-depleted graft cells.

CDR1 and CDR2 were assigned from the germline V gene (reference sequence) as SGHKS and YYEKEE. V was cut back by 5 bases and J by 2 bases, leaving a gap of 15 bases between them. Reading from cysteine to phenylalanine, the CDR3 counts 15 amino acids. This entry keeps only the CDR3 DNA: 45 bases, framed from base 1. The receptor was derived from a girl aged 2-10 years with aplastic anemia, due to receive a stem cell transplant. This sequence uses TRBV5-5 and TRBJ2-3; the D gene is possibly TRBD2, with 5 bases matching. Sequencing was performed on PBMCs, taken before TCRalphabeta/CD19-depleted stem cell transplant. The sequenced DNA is TGTGCCAGCAGAATCCGGGATTTCTACACAGATACGCAGTATTTT. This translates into CASRIRDFYTDTQYF.